Detailed here is one TCR beta chain. Antigen specificity is unknown. The sample belongs to a study of T cell responses to AZD1222 COVID-19 vaccine. Findings of the study overall: Just 5 to 7 AZD1222 recipients were seropositive at baseline. A mostly white British donor set with more females was recruited, and clonal diversity was possibly underestimated. After two AZD1222 doses, spike-specific TCR breadth and depth rose versus day 0.

Germline V lookup: CDR1 KGHSH, CDR2 LQKENI. Trimming pared 1 base from V and 10 bases from J, leaving 10 bases between. CDR3 length: 12 residues. The repertoire was sequenced with immunoSEQ multiplex PCR; TCRdb's copy has only in-frame clones and lacks some. Here the sample spans some 160,000 clones, 85% to 95% being singletons. The clonotype comes from an adult in good health. Sequencing was performed on peripheral blood, taken on day 0 of AZD1222 vaccination. V gene TRBV18 combines with J gene TRBJ1-1; perhaps TRBD1 as D (6 bases). The CDR3 loop reads CASSPQEGGAFF. The DNA for the CDR3 is TGTGCCAGCTCACCACAGGAGGGGGGAGCTTTCTTT.